This T cell receptor (beta chain) was documented in a study of shared clonotypes between healthy human individuals (dated by TCRdb to about 2020). With regard to the full study: The cohort included three men and two women between 18 and 49 years of age. The study deeply sequenced blood TCR repertoires of about 5 healthy adults to estimate repertoire size and the extent of clonotype sharing between individuals. Leukapheresis yielded between about 0.94 and 8.9 billion PBMCs per donor. For each donor, CD4 naive and CD4 memory were each run on three plates, CD8 naive on two plates, and CD8 memory on one plate. Different laboratories and diverse techniques were used to prepare libraries and sequence TCR repertoires, to increase sequencing depth and limit assay-specific biases. The study at large found these results: The small number of donors limited the genetic and exposure-history diversity represented. Estimated clonotype richness was generally larger for naive than for memory subsets. Based on pairwise subsampling, the degree of clonotype sharing among donors was expected to be affected by sequencing depth. Incomplete sequencing was indicated by rarefaction of sorted-subset datasets, despite the large sequencing depth. Sharing across a few donors was observed for around 5% of naive CD4, 3.5% of naive CD8, over 2% of memory CD4, and roughly 0.4% of memory CD8 clonotypes. Sampling was restricted to blood, and TCR repertoires in tissue are likely to differ from TCR repertoires in blood. Higher generation probabilities were observed for clonotypes shared by all four sorted-subset donors than for non-shared clonotypes.

The donors were healthy, HIV-negative adults with no recently reported acute infections or vaccinations. Every donor was a Caucasian adult residing in Nashville, Tennessee, USA. CD4+ T cells were enriched by magnetic negative selection, after which naive cells were positively selected on CD45RA and the negative fraction was taken as the memory subset. Blood was obtained by leukapheresis, after which PBMCs were separated by Ficoll-Histopaque density gradient centrifugation and cryopreserved in liquid nitrogen vapor phase. Purity and quantity of every magnetically sorted T cell population were checked by analytical flow cytometry. Each sorted fraction had its genomic DNA isolated and then quantified by UV absorbance on a Nanodrop 2000c. Concerning this clone: This receptor's antigen is unknown. No base qualities exist here, and no much larger clone lies one base off it.

Measured from the cysteine to the phenylalanine, the CDR3 is 15 residues long. Just the 45-base CDR3 DNA is kept, in frame starting at base 1. Trimming at the junction amounts to 5 bases on V and 5 bases on J, and the germline ends lie 18 bases apart. According to the germline V gene, CDR1 reads SGHTA and CDR2 reads FQGTGA. Using the deep immunoSEQ assay, multiplex PCR amplified TCR CDR3 regions from genomic DNA. Extracted genomic DNA from each cell subset was distributed evenly across all wells of several immunoSEQ 96-well plates, and each plate was treated as a replicate. For sorted subsets, approximately 190 ng of genomic DNA, equivalent to 25,000 to 30,000 T cell genomes, went into each replicate PCR. Purified libraries were quantified with a Qubit 3.0 fluorometer, sized on a Bioanalyzer 2100, and re-quantified with the KAPA Library Quantification kit. A separate single-read 150-cycle Illumina NextSeq 550 flow cell was used to sequence each immunoSEQ 96-well plate. Under the source paper's analysis protocol: Because the immunoSEQ output held only junctional sequences and lacked quality scores, the filtering could not match the filtering applied to full-length reads. Sequences were annotated with PyIR, a Python wrapper for IgBLAST v1.9, using IMGT germline references to assign V/J genes and CDR3. Reads were filtered out if the reads had weak V/J assignments (E-value above 1e-6), no CDR3, stop codons, out-of-frame junctions, or ambiguous translated residues. A V3J clonotype was defined by an identical inferred V gene, J gene, and CDR3 amino acid sequence. To compute the percentage overlap between repertoires, the number of shared unique clonotypes was divided by the size of the smaller repertoire. Repertoire richness was assessed with RTK rarefaction, the Chao1 estimator, and Recon v2.1 estimates of unobserved clonotypes. For all TCRbeta clonotypes obtained by the gDNA method from a few donors, generation probabilities were computed with OLGA. TCRdb took this table from immuneACCESS and kept in-frame rearrangements with V and J called. Such tables lack part of the clones; where checked against another copy, unresolved V genes explain under half of the gap, and the rest is unexplained. The V and J calls and clone size are taken from that table; D and trimming were inferred from the DNA. The sample table records hundreds of thousands of clones; around 97% of these occur just once. Approximately 0.057% of the sample comes from the top ten.

Source material: naive CD4+ T cells sorted from blood. The cell subset or site label here, explained by the study, means: CD45RA+ positively selected. The chain is made from TRBV7-3 and TRBJ2-5; the D match is possibly TRBD1 or TRBD2, with 6 bases aligned in each. The sequence came from a woman aged 30 to 39 in good health. CDR3 region: CASSPGPQGGETQYF. Read as DNA, the sequence is TGTGCCAGCAGCCCGGGGCCTCAAGGGGGGGAGACCCAGTACTTC.